This is a list of T cell receptor beta chains from one sample in a study of blood T cell repertoires in COVID-19. The protocol was immunoSEQ multiplex PCR, while the TCRdb copy is restricted to in-frame clones and leaves out a portion. The sample has fewer than 200,000 clones, 80% to 85% seen once. Sequences were obtained from PBMCs or T cells enriched from blood (not recorded which). These TCRs come from a woman in her 30s who had been exposed to COVID-19. The CDR3 runs from the conserved cysteine through the conserved F or W. A D gene is named only where the DNA matches it firmly. Clone size is stated in some rows and not others, as once, few, many or a class when expanded.

>TRBV7-6|-|-|TRBJ1-5
TGTGCCAGCAGCTTAGGAGGGGGACGGGATCAGCCCCAGCATTTT
CASSLGGGRDQPQHF
>TRBV5-1|-|TRBD2|TRBJ2-5
TGCGCCAGCAGCTTCGGGACTAGCGGACAAGAGACCCAGTACTTC
CASSFGTSGQETQYF
>TRBV19|once|TRBD1|TRBJ1-1
TGTGCCAGTAGTAAGACAGGGATGAACACTGAAGCTTTCTTT
CASSKTGMNTEAFF
>TRBV18|-|-|TRBJ2-5
TGTGCCAGCTCACCAGCAGGGGTCCGAGAGACCCAGTACTTC
CASSPAGVRETQYF
>TRBV19|-|-|TRBJ2-6
TGTGCCAGCACAATCTCTGGGGCCAACGTCCTGACTTTC
CASTISGANVLTF
>TRBV4-1|once|-|TRBJ2-7
TGCGCCAGCAGCCAAGATCAGGTGGTGGAAATTCCCTACGAGCAGTACTTC
CASSQDQVVEIPYEQYF
>TRBV6-5|-|-|TRBJ2-3
TGTGCCAGCAGTTCCTACCCCCGCACAGATACGCAGTATTTT
CASSSYPRTDTQYF
>TRBV2|-|-|TRBJ2-7
TGTGCCAGCAGTGAATCGGGGACACTAACCTACGAGCAGTACTTC
CASSESGTLTYEQYF
>TRBV6-5|-|TRBD1|TRBJ1-2
TGTGCCAGCGAGGCTTGGGACAGGCCTAACTATGGCTACACCTTC
CASEAWDRPNYGYTF
>TRBV3-1/TRBV3-2|-|-|TRBJ1-6
TGTGCCAGCAGCCAGGCAATCTATAATTCACCCCTCCACTTT
CASSQAIYNSPLHF
>TRBV5-1|-|TRBD1|TRBJ1-1
TGCGCCAGCAGCGGGGGACAGGCCGCTTTTAGCGCTTTCTTT
CASSGGQAAFSAFF
>TRBV4-1|-|TRBD1|TRBJ2-7
TGCGCCAGCAGCCAAGCGACGGGGACAGGGGTCTACGAGCAGTACTTC
CASSQATGTGVYEQYF